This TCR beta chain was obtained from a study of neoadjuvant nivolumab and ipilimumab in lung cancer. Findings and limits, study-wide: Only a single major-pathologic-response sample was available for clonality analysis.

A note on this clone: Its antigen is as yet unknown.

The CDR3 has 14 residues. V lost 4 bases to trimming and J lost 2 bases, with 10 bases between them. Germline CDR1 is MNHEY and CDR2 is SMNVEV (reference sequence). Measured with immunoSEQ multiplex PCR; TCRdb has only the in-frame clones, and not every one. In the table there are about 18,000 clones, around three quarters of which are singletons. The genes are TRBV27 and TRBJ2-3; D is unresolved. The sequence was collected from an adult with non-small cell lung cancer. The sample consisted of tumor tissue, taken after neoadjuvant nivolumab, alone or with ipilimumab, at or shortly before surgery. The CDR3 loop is CASSYLPDTDTQYF. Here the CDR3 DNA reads TGTGCCAGCAGTTATCTCCCAGACACAGATACGCAGTATTTT.